This T cell receptor (beta chain) was identified during a study of T cell repertoires and Cas9 in healthy adults (dated by TCRdb to 2017 to 2018). In the study overall: Within the CD4 and CD8 compartments, the researchers characterized SpCas9-reactive T cells in terms of multi-effector potency, cytotoxicity and lineage determination. The study examined preexisting T cell immunity against the Streptococcus pyogenes Cas9 nuclease (SpCas9) used in CRISPR gene editing. What the research found in general, with its limitations: In vitro, SpCas9-reactive regulatory T cells were reported to reduce the proliferation and function of SpCas9-reactive effector T cells.

Library creation used the immunoSEQ multiplex PCR assay. TCRdb provides this immuneACCESS table in a form limited to in-frame rearrangements. Some clones are lacking; in checked studies, under half of them reflect an unresolved V gene, and why the rest are absent is not known. The sample has 20,000 to 25,000 clones on record, about 89% of them singletons. The ten largest clones capture around 1.5% of the sample. As to this clone: The antigen it binds to is not known. No much larger clonotype is one base removed from it; base qualities were not supplied.

V was cut back by 6 bases and J by 6 bases, leaving a gap of 16 bases between them. The CDR3 spans 14 residues, from the cysteine through the phenylalanine. Only the CDR3 DNA stays, 42 bases, in frame from base 1. CDR1 and CDR2, per the germline V gene, are SGHRS and YFSETQ. All of the donors in the study were healthy humans. This sequence originates from a human donor in good health. Sequencing was performed on CD4+ effector T cells (CD127+, CD25-, CD137-, CD154-) from PBMCs; culture status not recorded. This sequence uses TRBV5-1 and TRBJ2-4; a confident D gene designation cannot be given. The sequenced DNA: TGCGCCAGCAAAAACGATTACACGCGAAACATTCAGTACTTC. It encodes CASKNDYTRNIQYF.